Listed below are T cell receptor beta chains from one sample, sequenced in a study of technical replicates of blood from a few donors. The repertoire was sequenced with immunoSEQ multiplex PCR; TCRdb's copy has only in-frame clones and lacks some. The table lists over 55,000 clones, roughly 97% of them singletons. Sequenced material: T cells isolated from PBMCs. The receptors here all came from a human donor in good health. Each CDR3 is given with its conserved first and last residue. A row's size may be missing; if present it is once, few, many or a size class.

v_call	clone_size	j_call	cdr3_aa
TRBV4-2	few	TRBJ2-3	CASSVTGTSTDTQYF
TRBV7-8	once	TRBJ1-2	CASSQSAGKRTVYGYTF
TRBV15	.	TRBJ2-2	CATSRWAGNTGELFF
TRBV15	.	TRBJ1-4	CATSRRDEKLFF
TRBV7-6	.	TRBJ1-1	CASSLLRDSGTEAFF
TRBV5-5	.	TRBJ1-5	CASSLSPDGIQPQHF
TRBV6-5	.	TRBJ2-7	CASSYGTFLSYEQYF
TRBV5-4	.	TRBJ2-1	CASSYLLLGQGALDEQFF
TRBV11-2	.	TRBJ1-4	CASSRGSWPSTNEKLFF
TRBV9	.	TRBJ1-2	CASSVDQGARGYTF
TRBV28	.	TRBJ2-7	CAIQRGTVYEQYF
TRBV10-3	.	TRBJ1-3	CAIRSRSTADTNSSGNTIYF
TRBV6-1	.	TRBJ2-7	CASSRDRVAYEQYF
TRBV6-1	.	TRBJ1-1	CASSETYGRVPNTEAFF
TRBV6-5	.	TRBJ2-7	CASSPARDSVDEQYF
TRBV27	.	TRBJ1-1	CASSLDRGITEAFF
TRBV28	.	TRBJ1-1	CASSFSGRGVVGDTEAFF
TRBV27	.	TRBJ1-2	CASSPWAEGRGYTF
TRBV4-1	.	TRBJ2-1	CASSQGLALSSYNEQFF
TRBV11-3	.	TRBJ2-2	CASSATGTNTGELFF
TRBV28	once	TRBJ1-1	CASSIGGQMNTEAFF
TRBV25-1	.	TRBJ2-2	CASQGGNTGELFF
TRBV4-1	.	TRBJ2-2	CASSQVRASGNTGELFF
TRBV19	.	TRBJ1-2	CASSPIQGALYGYTF
TRBV18	.	TRBJ2-7	CASSPGTSGYEQYF
TRBV19	.	TRBJ2-5	CASSRAGARETQYF
TRBV5-1	.	TRBJ2-7	CASSFPGGYEQYF